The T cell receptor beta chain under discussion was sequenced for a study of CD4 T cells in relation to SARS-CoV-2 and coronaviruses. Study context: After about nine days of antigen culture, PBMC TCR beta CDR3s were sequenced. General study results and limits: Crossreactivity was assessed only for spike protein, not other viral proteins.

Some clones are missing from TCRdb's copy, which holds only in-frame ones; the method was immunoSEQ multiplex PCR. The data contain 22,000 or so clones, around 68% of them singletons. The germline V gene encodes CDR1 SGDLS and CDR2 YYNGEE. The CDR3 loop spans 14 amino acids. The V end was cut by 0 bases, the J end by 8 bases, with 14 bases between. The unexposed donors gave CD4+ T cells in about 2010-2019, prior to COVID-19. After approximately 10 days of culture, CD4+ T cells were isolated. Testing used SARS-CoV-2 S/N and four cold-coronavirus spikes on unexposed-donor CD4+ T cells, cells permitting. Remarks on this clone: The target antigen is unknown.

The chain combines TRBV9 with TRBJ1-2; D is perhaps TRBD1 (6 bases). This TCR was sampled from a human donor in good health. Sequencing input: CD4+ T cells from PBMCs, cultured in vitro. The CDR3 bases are TGTGCCAGCAGCGTAGCTGGGGGGCATCGGGGCTACACCTTC. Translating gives CASSVAGGHRGYTF.